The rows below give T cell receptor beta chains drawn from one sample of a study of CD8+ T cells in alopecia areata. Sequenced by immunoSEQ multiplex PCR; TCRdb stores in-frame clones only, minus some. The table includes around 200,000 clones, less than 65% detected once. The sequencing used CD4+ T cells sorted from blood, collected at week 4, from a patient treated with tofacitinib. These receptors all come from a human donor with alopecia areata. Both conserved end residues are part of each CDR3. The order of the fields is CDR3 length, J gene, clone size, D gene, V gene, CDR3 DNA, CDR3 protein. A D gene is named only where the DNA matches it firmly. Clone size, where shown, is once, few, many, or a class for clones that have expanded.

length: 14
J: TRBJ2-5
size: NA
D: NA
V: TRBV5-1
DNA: TGCGCCAGCAGCTTCCAGGCCCCCCAAGAGACCCAGTACTTC
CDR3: CASSFQAPQETQYF

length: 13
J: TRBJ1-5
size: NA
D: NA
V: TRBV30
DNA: TGTGCCTGGAGTGTGCAGAGCAATCAGCCCCAGCATTTT
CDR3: CAWSVQSNQPQHF

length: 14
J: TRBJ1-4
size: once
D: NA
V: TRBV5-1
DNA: TGCGCCAGCAGCTCTACAGTCCAGAATGAAAAACTGTTTTTT
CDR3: CASSSTVQNEKLFF

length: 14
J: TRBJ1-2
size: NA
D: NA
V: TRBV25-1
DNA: TGTGCCAGCAGTGAATTTAGGGCTAACTATGGCTACACCTTC
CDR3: CASSEFRANYGYTF

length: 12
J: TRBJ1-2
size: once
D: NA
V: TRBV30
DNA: TGTGCCTGGACGTCGGCATTTTATGGCTACACCTTC
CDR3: CAWTSAFYGYTF

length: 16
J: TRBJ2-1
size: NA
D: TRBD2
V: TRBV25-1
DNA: TGTGCCAGCAGTGACGCTACTAGCGGAACCTACAATGAGCAGTTCTTC
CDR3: CASSDATSGTYNEQFF

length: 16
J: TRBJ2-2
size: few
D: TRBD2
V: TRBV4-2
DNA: TGTGCCAGCAGCCAGGTGTTAGCGGGGAGACTCGGGGAGCTGTTTTTT
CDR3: CASSQVLAGRLGELFF

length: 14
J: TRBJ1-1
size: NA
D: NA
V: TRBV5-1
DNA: TGCGCCAGCAGCTTGGTAATAGGGCGGAATGAAGCTTTCTTT
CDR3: CASSLVIGRNEAFF

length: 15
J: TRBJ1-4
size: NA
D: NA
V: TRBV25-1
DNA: TGTGCCAGCAGTGAATGGGGAGGGGCCGATGAAAAACTGTTTTTT
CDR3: CASSEWGGADEKLFF

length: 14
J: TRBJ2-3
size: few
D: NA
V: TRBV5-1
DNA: TGCGCCAGCAGGGGTAGTGGGATCACAGATACGCAGTATTTT
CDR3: CASRGSGITDTQYF

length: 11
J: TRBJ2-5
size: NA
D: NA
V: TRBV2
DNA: TGTGCCATCCAGGGTGGGGAGACCCAGTACTTC
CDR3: CAIQGGETQYF

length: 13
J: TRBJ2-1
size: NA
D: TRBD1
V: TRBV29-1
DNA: TGCAGCGTTGGACAGGGCTCCTACAATGAGCAGTTCTTC
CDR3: CSVGQGSYNEQFF

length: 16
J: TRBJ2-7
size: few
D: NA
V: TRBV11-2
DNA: TGTGCCAGCAGCGCCCGTGCCTCCCACACCCTCTACGAGCAGTACTTC
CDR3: CASSARASHTLYEQYF

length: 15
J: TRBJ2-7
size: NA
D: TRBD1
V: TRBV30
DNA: TGTGCCTGGTCTCCGCTAGGGACAGCTGGTTACGAGCAGTACTTC
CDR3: CAWSPLGTAGYEQYF

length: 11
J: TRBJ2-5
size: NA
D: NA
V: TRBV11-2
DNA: TGTGCCAGCAGCTCTCAAGAGACCCAGTACTTC
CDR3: CASSSQETQYF

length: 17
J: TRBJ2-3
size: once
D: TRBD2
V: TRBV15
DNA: TGTGCCACCAGCAGAGAGGGGGGCGGGGGGCGCACAGATACGCAGTATTTT
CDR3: CATSREGGGGRTDTQYF

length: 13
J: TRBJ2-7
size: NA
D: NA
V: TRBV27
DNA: TGTGCCAGCAGTTTAGGAAGGGGGTACGAGCAGTACTTC
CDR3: CASSLGRGYEQYF

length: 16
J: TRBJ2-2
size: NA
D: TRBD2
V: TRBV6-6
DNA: TGTGCCACCGGGACTAGCGGGGGCCGAGGGACCGGGGAGCTGTTTTTT
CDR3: CATGTSGGRGTGELFF

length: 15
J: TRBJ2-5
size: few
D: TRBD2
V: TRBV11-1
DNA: TGTGCCAGCAGCTTGGGACTAGCGGGGAGAGAGACCCAGTACTTC
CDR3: CASSLGLAGRETQYF

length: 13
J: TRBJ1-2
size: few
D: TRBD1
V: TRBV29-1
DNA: TGCAGCGCCATCCTGGGGGACAGATATGGCTACACCTTC
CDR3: CSAILGDRYGYTF

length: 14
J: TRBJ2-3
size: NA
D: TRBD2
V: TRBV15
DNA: TGTGCCACCAGCAGTTATAGCGGGGGAGATACGCAGTATTTT
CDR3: CATSSYSGGDTQYF

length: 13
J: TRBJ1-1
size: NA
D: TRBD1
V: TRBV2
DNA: TGTGCCAGCTATGGACAGGCGGGGACTGAAGCTTTCTTT
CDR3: CASYGQAGTEAFF

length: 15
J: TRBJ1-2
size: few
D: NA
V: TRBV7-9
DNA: TGTGCCAGCAGCTCGACGGCAGGGACAAGCTATGGCTACACCTTC
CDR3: CASSSTAGTSYGYTF

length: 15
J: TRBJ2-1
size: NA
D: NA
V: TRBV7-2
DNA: TGTGCCAGCAGACCTCTTGGCGGAGTAATCAATGAGCAGTTCTTC
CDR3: CASRPLGGVINEQFF

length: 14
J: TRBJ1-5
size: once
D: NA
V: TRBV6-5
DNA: TGTGCCAGCAGTCCCCAGGGTTTCACTCAGCCCCAGCATTTT
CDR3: CASSPQGFTQPQHF

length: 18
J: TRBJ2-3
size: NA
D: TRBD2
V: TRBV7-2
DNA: TGTGCCAGCAGTCAGACGACTAGCGGGGGGCTTAGCACAGATACGCAGTATTTT
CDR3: CASSQTTSGGLSTDTQYF

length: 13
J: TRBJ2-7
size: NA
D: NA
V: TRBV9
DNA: TGTGCCAGCAGCATGGGTCCCCTTGAAGCGATGTACTTC
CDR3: CASSMGPLEAMYF

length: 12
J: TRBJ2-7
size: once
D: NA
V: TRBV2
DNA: TGTGCCAGCAGTGAGGGGGGTAACGAGCAGTACTTC
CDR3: CASSEGGNEQYF

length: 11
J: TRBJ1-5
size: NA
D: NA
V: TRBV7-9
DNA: TGTGCCAGCAGCTCCTTAGGGCCCCAGCATTTT
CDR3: CASSSLGPQHF

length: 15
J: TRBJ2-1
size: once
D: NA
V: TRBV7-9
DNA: TGTGCCAGCAGCTTAGGGCCAGCGGGTTCCAATGAGCAGTTCTTC
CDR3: CASSLGPAGSNEQFF

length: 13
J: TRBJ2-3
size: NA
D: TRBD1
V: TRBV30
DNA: TGTGCCTATCGACAGGGGGTTACAGATACGCAGTATTTT
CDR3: CAYRQGVTDTQYF

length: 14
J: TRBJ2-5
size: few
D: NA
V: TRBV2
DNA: TGTGCCAGCAGTGAAGGACTAGTCCTGAAGACCCAGTACTTC
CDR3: CASSEGLVLKTQYF

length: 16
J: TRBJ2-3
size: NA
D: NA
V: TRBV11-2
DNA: TGTGCCAGCAGCTTCCGGGAGGACAGGCGCACAGATACGCAGTATTTT
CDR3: CASSFREDRRTDTQYF

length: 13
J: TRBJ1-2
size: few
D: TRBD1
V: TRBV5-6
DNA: TGTGCCAGCAGCCGACAGGGGAACTATGGCTACACCTTC
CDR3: CASSRQGNYGYTF

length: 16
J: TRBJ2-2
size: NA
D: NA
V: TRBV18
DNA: TGTGCCAGCTCCCAAAGGAGCGGAGTTAACACCGGGGAGCTGTTTTTT
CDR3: CASSQRSGVNTGELFF

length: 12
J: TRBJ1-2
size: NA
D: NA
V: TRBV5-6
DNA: TGTGCCAGCAGCCCCTGGGAAGGTGGCTACACCTTC
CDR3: CASSPWEGGYTF

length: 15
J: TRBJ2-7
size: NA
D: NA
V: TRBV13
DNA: TGTGCCAGCTGTTCGTTCCGGACGGCCTCCTACGAGCAGTACTTC
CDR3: CASCSFRTASYEQYF

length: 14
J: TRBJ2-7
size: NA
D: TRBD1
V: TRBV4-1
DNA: TGCGCCAGCAGCCAAACAGGGGTTCTCTACGAGCAGTACTTC
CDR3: CASSQTGVLYEQYF

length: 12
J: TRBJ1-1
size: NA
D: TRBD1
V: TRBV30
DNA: TGTGCCTGGAGTCACAGGGGCACTGAAGCTTTCTTT
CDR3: CAWSHRGTEAFF

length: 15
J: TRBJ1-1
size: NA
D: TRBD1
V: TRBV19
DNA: TGTGCCAGTAGTCCTTGGGACAGACGGAACACTGAAGCTTTCTTT
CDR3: CASSPWDRRNTEAFF

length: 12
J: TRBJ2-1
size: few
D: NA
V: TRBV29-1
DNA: TGCAGCGTTGAAGAAGGGCGGGTCGAGCAGTTCTTC
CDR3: CSVEEGRVEQFF

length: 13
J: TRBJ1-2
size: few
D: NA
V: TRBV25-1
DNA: TGTGCCAGCAGTGAATCGAGACAGACCGGCTACACCTTC
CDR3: CASSESRQTGYTF

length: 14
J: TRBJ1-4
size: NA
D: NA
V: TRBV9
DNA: TGTGCCAGCAGCGTCGGGACACAGACAGAAAAACTGTTTTTT
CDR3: CASSVGTQTEKLFF

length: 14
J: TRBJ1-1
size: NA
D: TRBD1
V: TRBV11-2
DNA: TGTGCCAGCAGCAGGACAGGGGGCGCGTCTGAAGCTTTCTTT
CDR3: CASSRTGGASEAFF

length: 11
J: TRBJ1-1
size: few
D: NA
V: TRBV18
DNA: TGTGCCAGCTCACCGGTATCCGAAGCTTTCTTT
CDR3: CASSPVSEAFF

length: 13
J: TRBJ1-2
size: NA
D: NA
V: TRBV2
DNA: TGTGCCAGCAACATCGGCAGGACTTATGGCTACACCTTC
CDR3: CASNIGRTYGYTF

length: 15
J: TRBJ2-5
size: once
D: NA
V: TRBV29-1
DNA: TGCAGCGTTGCCCTTTTTAGGGAGGGGGGAGAGACCCAGTACTTC
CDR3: CSVALFREGGETQYF

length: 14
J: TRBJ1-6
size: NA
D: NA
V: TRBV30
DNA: TGTGCCTGGAATAAGGACACTTATAATTCACCCCTCCACTTT
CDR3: CAWNKDTYNSPLHF

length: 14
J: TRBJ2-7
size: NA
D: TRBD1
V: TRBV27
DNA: TGTGCCAGCAGACTAGGACAGGGGGGCTACGAGCAGTACTTC
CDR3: CASRLGQGGYEQYF

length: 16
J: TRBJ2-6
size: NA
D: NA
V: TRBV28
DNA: TGTGCCAGCAGCCCCCCTTCGACGGCCGGGGCCAACGTCCTGACTTTC
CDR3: CASSPPSTAGANVLTF

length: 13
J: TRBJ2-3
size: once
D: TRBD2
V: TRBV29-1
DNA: TGCAGCGTTCTGGGGGAGGGGACAGATACGCAGTATTTT
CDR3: CSVLGEGTDTQYF

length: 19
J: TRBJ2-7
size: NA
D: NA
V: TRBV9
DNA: TGTGCCAGCAGCGTCGGAGGCAGGGCCTGGATGGAACCTACCTACGAGCAGTACTTC
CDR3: CASSVGGRAWMEPTYEQYF

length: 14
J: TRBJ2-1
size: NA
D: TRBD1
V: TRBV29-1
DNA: TGCAGCGCCCGCCGCTGGGACAGTTACAATGAGCAGTTCTTC
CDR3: CSARRWDSYNEQFF

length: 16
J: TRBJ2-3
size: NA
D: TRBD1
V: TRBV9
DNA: TGTGCCAGCAGCGTATATGAGGGGGCTACCACAGATACGCAGTATTTT
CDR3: CASSVYEGATTDTQYF

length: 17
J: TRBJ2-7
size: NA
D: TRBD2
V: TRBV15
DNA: TGTGCCACCAGCGCGAGGAGCACTAGCGCGGGATCGTACGAGCAGTACTTC
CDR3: CATSARSTSAGSYEQYF

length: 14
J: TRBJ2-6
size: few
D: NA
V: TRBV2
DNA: TGTGCCAGCAGGGGGACGGCAGGGGCCAACGTCCTGACTTTC
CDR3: CASRGTAGANVLTF

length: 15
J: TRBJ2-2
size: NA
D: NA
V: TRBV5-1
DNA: TGCGCCAGCAGCTTGGCCAGTACAAGTCCCGGGGAGCTGTTTTTT
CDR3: CASSLASTSPGELFF